One and the same sample provided the 21 T cell receptor beta chains below, sequenced in a study of human versus mouse CDR3 diversity and MHC coevolution. Measured with immunoSEQ multiplex PCR; TCRdb has only the in-frame clones, and not every one. Here the sample spans just under 60,000 clones, around 94% being singletons. The sequencing sample was made of naive CD4+ T cells from blood. Subset denoted: CD45RO-negative CD62L-positive naive CD4 T cells. These receptors all come from a person between 55 and 69 years old in good health.

The rearrangement uses TRBV5-5 and TRBJ2-7; 10 nucleotides line up with TRBD1. Trimming cost V 2 bases and J 0 bases; bases outside gene matches: 8. The CDR3 is 17 amino acids. CDR1 and CDR2 (germline): SGHKS, YYEKEE (reference sequence). CDR3 in DNA: TGTGCCAGCAGCTTAGGACAGGGGGTTCTTTACTCCTACGAGCAGTACTTC. Translation: CASSLGQGVLYSYEQYF.

The genes are TRBV11-2 and TRBJ2-2; 7 bases fit TRBD2. Germline V gene lookup returns CDR1 SGHAT and CDR2 FQNNGV. The CDR3 has 14 amino acids. V shed 5 bases, J shed 6 bases, and the junction held 6 bases outside the gene matches. The CDR3 region is CASSPRLAPGELFF. CDR3 DNA: TGTGCCAGCAGCCCAAGACTAGCCCCCGGGGAGCTGTTTTTT.

This sequence joins TRBV6-5 and TRBJ2-5; D uncertain. The J call may be in error: the DNA end matches TRBJ2-7 better. The CDR3 runs 14 residues. The germline CDR1 and CDR2 sequences are MNHEY and SVGAGI. The CDR3 protein is CASRKPSPPYEQYF. The CDR3 region has the DNA TGTGCCAGCAGGAAGCCGAGTCCTCCCTACGAGCAGTACTTC.

The V and J genes are TRBV18 and TRBJ2-7, with 7 bases aligning to TRBD2. The J call may be in error: the DNA end matches TRBJ2-5 better. The CDR3 totals 14 residues. CDR1 is KGHSH and CDR2 is LQKENI in the germline V gene. CDR3 protein: CASSPGTIEETQYF. DNA of the CDR3: TGTGCCAGCTCACCGGGGACTATAGAGGAGACCCAGTACTTC.

This chain links TRBV18 with TRBJ1-1; the D gene is possibly TRBD1 (5 bases). Trimming shortened V by 2 bases and J by 4 bases, and 14 bases separated the two germline ends. The CDR3 has 15 residues. The germline V gene encodes CDR1 KGHSH and CDR2 LQKENI. The CDR3 DNA reads TGTGCCAGCTCACCAAGCGTAGGGGTTGGCACTGAAGCTTTCTTT. It codes for CASSPSVGVGTEAFF.

The chain links TRBV15 to TRBJ2-3, with TRBD2 as a possible D gene (6 bases). This CDR3 is 14 amino acids long. The V and J ends lost 8 bases and 4 bases respectively, with 16 bases between them. From germline, CDR1 is LNHNV and CDR2 YYDKDF (reference sequence). The CDR3 here is CATLRGLASDTQYF. CDR3 sequence (DNA): TGTGCCACCCTCCGGGGTCTAGCGTCAGATACGCAGTATTTT.

This clone was observed once. The CDR3 here is CASRTLDQGFTDTQYF. CDR3 DNA: TGCGCCAGCAGAACTTTGGACCAGGGGTTCACAGATACGCAGTATTTT. This chain uses TRBV5-1 with TRBJ2-3; possible D gene TRBD1, 6 bases. Deletions cut 5 bases from V and 2 bases from J, with 18 bases between. Per the germline V gene, CDR1 is SGHRS and CDR2 is YFSETQ. The CDR3 has 16 residues.

This chain connects TRBV7-3 to TRBJ1-4; D gene ambiguous. CDR1 and CDR2 from the germline V gene are SGHTA and FQGTGA. The CDR3 runs to 14 residues. V was pared by 2 bases and J by 7 bases, with 11 bases between. CDR3 amino acids: CASSLWVGPEKLFF. The CDR3 nucleotides read TGTGCCAGCAGCTTATGGGTTGGGCCTGAAAAACTGTTTTTT.

The chain joins TRBV6-5 to TRBJ2-2, with TRBD1 matching 8 bases. The CDR3 totals 16 residues. With V trimmed by 0 bases and J by 3 bases, 3 bases remained unmatched. Germline lookup yields CDR1 MNHEY and CDR2 SVGAGI. The CDR3 is CASSYSGQGYTGELFF. In nucleotides, the CDR3 is TGTGCCAGCAGTTACTCAGGACAGGGATACACCGGGGAGCTGTTTTTT.

CDR3 amino acids: CASSLAGGTGSYEQYF. The CDR3, as DNA: TGCGCCAGCAGCTTGGCTGGCGGGACAGGATCCTACGAGCAGTACTTC. The chain combines TRBV5-1 with TRBJ2-7; 8 bases agree with TRBD1. CDR3 size: 16 residues. Trimming took 0 bases from V and 1 from J; bases not matched to a gene: 6. CDR1 and CDR2 (germline): SGHRS, YFSETQ.

This clone was recorded once. The chain recombines TRBV9 with TRBJ2-5; 8 nucleotides match TRBD1. V dropped 4 bases and J dropped 5; count of bases not matched to a gene: 4. The CDR3 covers 13 residues. Germline V gene lookup returns CDR1 SGDLS and CDR2 YYNGEE. The CDR3 DNA follows: TGTGCCAGCAGCCCAGGGGGCCAGGAGACCCAGTACTTC. Translation gives CASSPGGQETQYF.

The genes are TRBV6-5 and TRBJ2-7; unclear D gene. This CDR3 comprises 13 residues. V was trimmed by 2 bases and J by 4 bases, leaving 9 bases between them. From germline, CDR1 is MNHEY and CDR2 SVGAGI. CDR3 protein: CASSYGGRYEQYF. CDR3 sequence (DNA): TGTGCCAGCAGTTACGGTGGGCGTTACGAGCAGTACTTC.

V and J are TRBV5-1 and TRBJ1-1; 10 bases match TRBD1. Trimming at V came to 0 bases and at J to 2 bases, leaving 4 bases not matched to a gene. This CDR3 has 16 amino acids. Germline V gene lookup returns CDR1 SGHRS and CDR2 YFSETQ. CDR3: CASSLAGQGPNTEAFF. DNA for the CDR3: TGCGCCAGCAGCTTGGCGGGACAGGGGCCCAACACTGAAGCTTTCTTT.

The V gene is TRBV30, the J gene TRBJ1-5; unclear D gene. The V gene's germline CDR1 is GTSNPN and CDR2 SVGIG (reference sequence). The CDR3 is 13 amino acids. V lost 5 bases and J lost 6, with 14 bases in between. DNA of the CDR3: TGTGCCTGGCCACGGGGAGTATTTCAGCCCCAGCATTTT. It translates to CAWPRGVFQPQHF.

V usage is TRBV1 and J usage is TRBJ2-2; TRBD2 is the table's D call and was not checked against the DNA. TRBV1 is a known pseudogene. This CDR3 is built from 17 residues. CDR3 DNA: TGCACCAGCAGGAATATCGGCGCGGGGAGGGCGACCGGGGAGCTGTTTTTT. The encoded protein is CTSRNIGAGRATGELFF.

J is TRBJ2-3 and V is TRBV4-1; the D gene is possibly TRBD2 (6 bases). Germline CDR1 and CDR2: MGHRA and YSYEKL. V was clipped by 1 base and J by 0 bases, with 8 bases between them. There are 15 residues in the CDR3. The CDR3 region has the DNA TGCGCCAGCAGCCAAGTCAGCGGGAGCACAGATACGCAGTATTTT. Its translation: CASSQVSGSTDTQYF.

The J gene is TRBJ2-4, the V gene TRBV13; 7 positions match TRBD1. The CDR3 runs to 18 residues. The ends lost 5 bases at V and 0 bases at J; junction bases unmatched: 13. Germline CDR1 and CDR2: PRHDT and FYEKMQ (reference sequence). The DNA for the CDR3 is TGTGCCAGCAGCGGCCCCCGGACAGGCGCTATAGCCAAAAACATTCAGTACTTC. Protein sequence: CASSGPRTGAIAKNIQYF.

This chain joins TRBV19 and TRBJ1-5, with D perhaps matching TRBD1 (6 bases). The germline V gene encodes CDR1 LNHDA and CDR2 SQIVND (reference sequence). The V end was cut by 6 bases, the J end by 0 bases, with 12 bases between. The CDR3 covers 15 residues. The CDR3 nucleotides are TGTGCCAGTAGACCACAGGGCCATAGCAATCAGCCCCAGCATTTT. Protein product: CASRPQGHSNQPQHF.

The chain employs TRBV9 and TRBJ2-2, with TRBD2 matching over 10 bases. Germline V gene data show CDR1 as SGDLS and CDR2 as YYNGEE. The CDR3 consists of 15 residues. Trimming at V came to 4 bases and at J to 3 bases, leaving 3 bases not matched to a gene. The CDR3 nucleotides read TGTGCCAGCAGCTCTCTAGCGGGAGACACCGGGGAGCTGTTTTTT. As protein: CASSSLAGDTGELFF.

The chain carries TRBV5-1 and TRBJ2-7, with TRBD2 matching over 7 bases. From germline, CDR1 is SGHRS and CDR2 YFSETQ. V lost 0 bases to trimming and J lost 4 bases; unmatched junction nucleotides: 4. The CDR3 extends over 14 amino acids. This chain's CDR3 is CASSLGLAVYEQYF. DNA for the CDR3: TGCGCCAGCAGCTTGGGACTAGCTGTGTACGAGCAGTACTTC.

This chain uses TRBV5-1 with TRBJ1-2; D is perhaps TRBD1 (5 bases). Trimming removed 1 base from V and 2 bases from J, with 9 bases in between. The CDR3 covers 14 residues. Germline CDR1 SGHRS, CDR2 YFSETQ. CDR3 sequence (DNA): TGCGCCAGCAGCTTGTTGGGGCAGAACTATGGCTACACCTTC. Encoded protein: CASSLLGQNYGYTF.